This T cell receptor beta chain is drawn from a study of blood T cell repertoires in COVID-19. Study details: Researchers got acute and convalescent COVID-19 samples from the United States, Italy and Spain. PBMCs, B-cell-depleted T cells, or T cells provided the cDNA or gDNA that made up the material.

The germline V and J ends were trimmed by 4 bases and 4 bases, with 17 bases remaining between them. From germline, CDR1 is SGHKS and CDR2 YYEKEE (reference sequence). The CDR3 is 15 amino acids. Those enrolled, adults aged 18 to 89 years, came from fewer than 25 US areas. Exposed study participants had met a COVID-19 case within 2 weeks before entry. Produced via immunoSEQ multiplex PCR; TCRdb's table is partial and in-frame only. The sample lists fewer than 250,000 clones, about four fifths occurring once. This clonotype was obtained from a woman in her thirties or forties who had been exposed to COVID-19. This chain uses TRBV5-5 with TRBJ2-5, with a possible D match to TRBD2 (7 bases). The specimen was PBMCs or T cells enriched from blood (not recorded which). The CDR3 coding sequence is TGTGCCAGCAGCGCGGGGGACACGCGAAGAGAGACCCAGTACTTC. Amino acid sequence: CASSAGDTRRETQYF.